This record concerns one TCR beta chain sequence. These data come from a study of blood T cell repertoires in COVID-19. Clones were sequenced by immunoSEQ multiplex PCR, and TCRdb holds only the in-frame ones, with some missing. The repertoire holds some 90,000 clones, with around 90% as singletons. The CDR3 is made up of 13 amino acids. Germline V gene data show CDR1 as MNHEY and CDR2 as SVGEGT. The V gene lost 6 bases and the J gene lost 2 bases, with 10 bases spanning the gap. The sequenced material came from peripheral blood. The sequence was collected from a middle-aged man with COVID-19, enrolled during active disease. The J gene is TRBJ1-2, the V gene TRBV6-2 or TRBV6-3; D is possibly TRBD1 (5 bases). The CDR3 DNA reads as TGTGCCAGCAGCCCAGACAGAAACTATGGCTACACCTTC. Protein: CASSPDRNYGYTF.